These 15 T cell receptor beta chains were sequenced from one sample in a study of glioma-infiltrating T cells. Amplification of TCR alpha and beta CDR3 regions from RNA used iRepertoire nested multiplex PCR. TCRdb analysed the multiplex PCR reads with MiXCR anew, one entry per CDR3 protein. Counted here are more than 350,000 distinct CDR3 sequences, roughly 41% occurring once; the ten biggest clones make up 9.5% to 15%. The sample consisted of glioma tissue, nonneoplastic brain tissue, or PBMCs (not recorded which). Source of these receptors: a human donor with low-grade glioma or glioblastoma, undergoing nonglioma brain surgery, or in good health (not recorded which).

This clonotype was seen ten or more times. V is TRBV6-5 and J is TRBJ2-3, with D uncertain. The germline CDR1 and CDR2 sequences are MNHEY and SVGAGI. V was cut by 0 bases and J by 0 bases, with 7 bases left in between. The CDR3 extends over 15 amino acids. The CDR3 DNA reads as TGTGCCAGCAGTTACTCTGCGGCCAGCACAGATACGCAGTATTTT. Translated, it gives CASSYSAASTDTQYF.

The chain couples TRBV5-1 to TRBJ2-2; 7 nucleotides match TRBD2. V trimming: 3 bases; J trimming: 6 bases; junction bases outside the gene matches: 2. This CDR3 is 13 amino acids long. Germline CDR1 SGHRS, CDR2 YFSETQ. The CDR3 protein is CASSSTSSGELFF. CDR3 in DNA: TGCGCCAGCAGCTCGACTAGCTCCGGGGAGCTGTTTTTT.

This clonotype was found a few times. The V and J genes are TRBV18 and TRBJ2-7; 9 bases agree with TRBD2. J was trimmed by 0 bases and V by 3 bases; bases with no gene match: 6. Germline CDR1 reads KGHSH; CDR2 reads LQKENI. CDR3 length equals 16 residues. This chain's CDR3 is CASSPPTSGGSYEQYF. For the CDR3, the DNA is TGTGCCAGCTCACCCCCGACTAGCGGTGGCTCCTACGAGCAGTACTTC. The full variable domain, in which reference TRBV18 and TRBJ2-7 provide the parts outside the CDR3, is NAGVMQNPRHLVRRRGQEARLRCSPMKGHSHVYWYRQLPEEGLKFMVYLQKENIIDESGMPKERFSAEFPKEGPSILRIQQVVRGDSAAYFCASSPPTSGGSYEQYFGPGTRLTVT.

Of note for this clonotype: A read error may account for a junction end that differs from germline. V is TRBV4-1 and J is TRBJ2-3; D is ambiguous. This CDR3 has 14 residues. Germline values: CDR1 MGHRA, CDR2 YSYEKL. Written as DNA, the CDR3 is TGTGCCAGCAGTGCGCACGTATTCACAGATACGCAGTATTTT. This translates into CASSAHVFTDTQYF.

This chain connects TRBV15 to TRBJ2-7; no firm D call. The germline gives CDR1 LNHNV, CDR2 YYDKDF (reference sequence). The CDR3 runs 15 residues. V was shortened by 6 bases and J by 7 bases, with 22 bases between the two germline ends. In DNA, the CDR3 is TGTGCCACCAGTTTATTACGGATCGCCTACAATGAGCAGTACTTC. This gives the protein CATSLLRIAYNEQYF.

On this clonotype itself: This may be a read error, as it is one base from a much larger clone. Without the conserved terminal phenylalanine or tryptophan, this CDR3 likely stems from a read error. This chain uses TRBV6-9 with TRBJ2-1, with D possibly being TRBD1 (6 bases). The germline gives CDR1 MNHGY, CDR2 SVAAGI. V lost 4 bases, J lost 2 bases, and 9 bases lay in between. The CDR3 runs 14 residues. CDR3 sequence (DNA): TGTGCCAGCAGTTTGGGACAACCCTACAATGAGCAGTTCCTC. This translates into CASSLGQPYNEQFL.

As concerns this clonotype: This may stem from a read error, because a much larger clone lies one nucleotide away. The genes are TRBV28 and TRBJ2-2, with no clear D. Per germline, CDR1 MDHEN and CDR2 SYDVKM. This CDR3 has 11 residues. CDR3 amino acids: CDSQNTGELFF. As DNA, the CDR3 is TGTGACAGCCAGAACACCGGGGAGCTGTTTTTT.

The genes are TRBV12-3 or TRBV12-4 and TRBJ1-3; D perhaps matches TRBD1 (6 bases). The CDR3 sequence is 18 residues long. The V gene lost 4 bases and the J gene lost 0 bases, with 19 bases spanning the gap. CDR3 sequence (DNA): TGTGCCAGCAGTTCTTTAGGGGGGAGGTTGAGCTCTGGAAACACCATATATTTT. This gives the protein CASSSLGGRLSSGNTIYF.

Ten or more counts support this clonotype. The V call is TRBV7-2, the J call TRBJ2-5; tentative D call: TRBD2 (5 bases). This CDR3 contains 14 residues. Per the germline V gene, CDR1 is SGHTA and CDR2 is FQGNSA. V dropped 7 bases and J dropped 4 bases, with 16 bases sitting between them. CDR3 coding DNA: TGTGCCAGCACCCTAGGCGGTAGCGTAGAGACCCAGTACTTC. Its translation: CASTLGGSVETQYF.

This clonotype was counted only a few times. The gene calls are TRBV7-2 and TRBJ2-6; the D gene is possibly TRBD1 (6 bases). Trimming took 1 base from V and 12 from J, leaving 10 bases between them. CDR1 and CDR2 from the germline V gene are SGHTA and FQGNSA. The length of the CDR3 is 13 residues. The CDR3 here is CASSLGQAGVLTF. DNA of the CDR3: TGTGCCAGCAGCTTAGGACAGGCTGGCGTCCTGACTTTC.

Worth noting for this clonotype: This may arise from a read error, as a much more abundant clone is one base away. CDR3 nucleotides: TGCAGTGCTAGAGATCTCGAGCGGACCTACAATGAGCAGTTGTTC. Protein product: CSARDLERTYNEQLF. This sequence joins TRBV20-1 and TRBJ2-1; a possible D gene is TRBD2 (5 bases). CDR1 and CDR2 from the germline V gene are DFQATT and SNEGSKA (reference sequence). The CDR3 has 15 amino acids.

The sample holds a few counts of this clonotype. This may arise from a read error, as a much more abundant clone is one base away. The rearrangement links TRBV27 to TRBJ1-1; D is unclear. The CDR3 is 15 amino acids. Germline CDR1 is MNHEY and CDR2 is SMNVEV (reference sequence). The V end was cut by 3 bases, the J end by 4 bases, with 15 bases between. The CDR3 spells CASSFDGRAFTEAFF. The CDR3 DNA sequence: TGTGCCAGCAGTTTCGACGGGCGGGCGTTCACTGAAGCTTTCTTT.

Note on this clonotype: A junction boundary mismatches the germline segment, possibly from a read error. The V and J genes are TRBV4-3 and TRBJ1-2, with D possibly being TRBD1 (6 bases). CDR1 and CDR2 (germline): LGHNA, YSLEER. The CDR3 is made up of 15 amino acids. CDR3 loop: CASSRLDSYNYSYTF. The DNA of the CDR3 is TGCGCCAGCAGCCGATTGGACAGTTATAACTATAGCTACACCTTC.

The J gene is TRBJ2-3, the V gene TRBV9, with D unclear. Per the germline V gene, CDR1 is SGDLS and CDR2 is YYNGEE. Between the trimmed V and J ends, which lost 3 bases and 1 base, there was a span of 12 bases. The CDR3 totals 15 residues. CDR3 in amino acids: CASSATLGGTDTQYF. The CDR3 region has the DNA TGTGCCAGCAGCGCCACCCTCGGAGGCACAGATACGCAGTATTTT.

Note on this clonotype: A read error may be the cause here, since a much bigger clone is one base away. The CDR3 loop is CASSPSGRGADTQYF. CDR3 sequence (DNA): TGTGCCAGCAGTCCTAGCGGGAGGGGCGCAGATACGCAGTATTTT. The chain uses TRBV27 and TRBJ2-3; 12 bases map to TRBD2. This CDR3 contains 15 residues. Trimming took 5 bases from V and 4 from J; bases not matched to a gene: 4. Germline CDR1 reads MNHEY; CDR2 reads SMNVEV (reference sequence).